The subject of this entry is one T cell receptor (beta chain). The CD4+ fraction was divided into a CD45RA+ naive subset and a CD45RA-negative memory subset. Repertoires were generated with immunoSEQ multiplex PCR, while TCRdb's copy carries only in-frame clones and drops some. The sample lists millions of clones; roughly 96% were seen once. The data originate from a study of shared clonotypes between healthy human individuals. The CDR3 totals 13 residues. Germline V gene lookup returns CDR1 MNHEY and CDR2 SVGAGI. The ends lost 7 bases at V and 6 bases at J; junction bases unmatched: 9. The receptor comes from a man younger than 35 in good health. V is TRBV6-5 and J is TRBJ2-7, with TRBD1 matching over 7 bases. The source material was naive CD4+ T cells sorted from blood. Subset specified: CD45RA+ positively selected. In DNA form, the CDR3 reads TGTGCCAGCACCGCGACAGGGTCAACCGAGCAGTACTTC. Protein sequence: CASTATGSTEQYF.